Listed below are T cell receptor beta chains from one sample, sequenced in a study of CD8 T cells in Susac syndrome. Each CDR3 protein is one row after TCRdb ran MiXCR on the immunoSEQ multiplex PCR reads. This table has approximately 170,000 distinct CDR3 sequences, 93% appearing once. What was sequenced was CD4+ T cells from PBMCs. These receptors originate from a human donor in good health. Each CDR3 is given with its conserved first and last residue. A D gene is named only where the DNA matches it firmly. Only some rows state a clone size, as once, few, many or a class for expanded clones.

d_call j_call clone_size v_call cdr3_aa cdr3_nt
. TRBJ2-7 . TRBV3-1 CASSQGGVAERQYF TGTGCCAGCAGCCAAGGCGGGGTCGCGGAGCGGCAGTACTTC
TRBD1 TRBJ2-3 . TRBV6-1 CASSEMGQHTDTQYF TGTGCCAGCAGTGAAATGGGACAGCACACAGATACGCAGTATTTT
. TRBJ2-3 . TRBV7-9 CASSLGPSVDTQYF TGTGCCAGCAGCTTAGGCCCTAGCGTCGATACGCAGTATTTT
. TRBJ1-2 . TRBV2 CASSERHNYGYTF TGTGCCAGCAGTGAACGGCATAACTATGGCTACACCTTC
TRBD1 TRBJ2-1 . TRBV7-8 CASSGDSAYNEQFF TGTGCCAGCAGCGGGGACAGTGCCTACAATGAGCAGTTCTTC
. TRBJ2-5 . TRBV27 CASSPPWAETQYF TGTGCCAGCAGTCCTCCATGGGCCGAGACCCAGTACTTC
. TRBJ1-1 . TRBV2 CASSPGQITEAFF TGTGCCAGCAGTCCCGGACAGATCACTGAAGCTTTCTTT
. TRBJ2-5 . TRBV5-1 CASSFGGSEAGTQYF TGCGCCAGCAGCTTCGGAGGATCCGAGGCCGGGACCCAGTACTTC
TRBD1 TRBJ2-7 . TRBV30 CAGDRDSYEQYF TGTGCCGGGGACAGGGATTCCTACGAGCAGTACTTC
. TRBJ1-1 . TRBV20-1 CSATRGSGTEAFF TGCAGTGCTACCAGGGGATCCGGCACTGAAGCTTTCTTT
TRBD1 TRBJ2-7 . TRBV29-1 CSVDKLTGEAEQYF TGCAGCGTTGATAAACTGACAGGGGAGGCCGAGCAGTACTTC
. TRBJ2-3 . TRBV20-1 CSALRGGLTDTQYF TGCAGTGCTCTCAGGGGGGGCCTGACAGATACGCAGTATTTT
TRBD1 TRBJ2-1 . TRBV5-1 CASRGDREYNEQFF TGCGCCAGCAGGGGGGACAGGGAATACAATGAGCAGTTCTTC
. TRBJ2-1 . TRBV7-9 CASSLGEQFF TGTGCCAGCAGCTTGGGTGAGCAGTTCTTC
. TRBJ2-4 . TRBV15 CATSRDRGRPLLGTKNIQYF TGTGCCACCAGCAGAGATCGTGGACGGCCCCTCCTCGGGACCAAAAACATTCAGTACTTC
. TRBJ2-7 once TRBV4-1 CASSQPPWGGSEQYF TGCGCCAGCAGCCAGCCCCCCTGGGGCGGGTCTGAGCAGTACTTC
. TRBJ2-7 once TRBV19 CASSIGNSYEQYF TGTGCCAGTAGTATCGGCAACTCCTACGAGCAGTACTTC
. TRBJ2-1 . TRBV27 CASSLPRPGGRYNEQFF TGTGCCAGCAGTTTACCCCGACCGGGGGGCCGGTACAATGAGCAGTTCTTC
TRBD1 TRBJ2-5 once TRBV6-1 CASRLGQGETQYF TGTGCCAGCAGACTTGGACAGGGGGAGACCCAGTACTTC
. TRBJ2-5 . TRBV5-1 CASSLRGAEETQYF TGCGCCAGCAGCTTGCGGGGGGCGGAAGAGACCCAGTACTTC
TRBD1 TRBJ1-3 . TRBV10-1 CASSDRGTGNTIYF TGCGCCAGCAGTGACAGGGGGACTGGAAACACCATATATTTT
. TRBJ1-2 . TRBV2 CASSPSGNGYTF TGTGCCAGCAGCCCCTCCGGGAATGGCTACACCTTC
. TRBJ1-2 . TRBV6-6 CASSLRAVGVGGYTF TGTGCCAGCAGTTTAAGGGCCGTGGGTGTAGGTGGCTACACCTTC
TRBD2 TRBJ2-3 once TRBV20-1 CSARGDSGDTQYF TGCAGTGCTAGAGGGGATAGCGGGGATACGCAGTATTTT
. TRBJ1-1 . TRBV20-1 CSATIAGADTEAFF TGCAGTGCTACGATAGCAGGGGCGGACACTGAAGCTTTCTTT
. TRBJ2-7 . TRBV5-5 CASSPLSDSYEQYF TGTGCCAGCAGCCCATTGAGCGACTCCTACGAGCAGTACTTC
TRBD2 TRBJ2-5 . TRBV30 CAWSVGGLAGVETQYF TGTGCCTGGAGTGTCGGGGGACTAGCGGGGGTAGAGACCCAGTACTTC
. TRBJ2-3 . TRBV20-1 CSARQGLTDTQYF TGCAGTGCTAGACAGGGGCTCACAGATACGCAGTATTTT
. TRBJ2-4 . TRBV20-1 CSASAGAGKNIQYF TGCAGTGCTAGTGCCGGGGCGGGCAAAAACATTCAGTACTTC
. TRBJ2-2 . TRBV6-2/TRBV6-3 CASRKTTGNTGELFF TGTGCCAGCCGTAAAACTACGGGGAACACCGGGGAGCTGTTTTTT
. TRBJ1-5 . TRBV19 CASSGVLGQPQHF TGTGCCAGTTCAGGGGTGCTGGGTCAGCCCCAGCATTTT
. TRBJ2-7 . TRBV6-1 CASRDPGGGSLGQYF TGTGCCAGCAGAGACCCCGGCGGGGGCTCCTTGGGGCAGTACTTC
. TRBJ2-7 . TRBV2 CASMRDDAGGYEQYF TGTGCCAGCATGAGGGACGATGCAGGCGGCTACGAGCAGTACTTC
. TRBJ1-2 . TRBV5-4 CASSLEGNYGYTF TGTGCCAGCAGCTTGGAGGGTAACTATGGCTACACCTTC
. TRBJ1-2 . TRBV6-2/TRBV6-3 CASTEEQPGLGWYGYTF TGTGCCAGCACCGAAGAACAACCGGGCCTGGGGTGGTATGGCTACACCTTC
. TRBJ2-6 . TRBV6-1 CASRTTWGTGANVLTF TGTGCCAGCAGGACTACCTGGGGGACTGGGGCCAACGTCCTGACTTTC
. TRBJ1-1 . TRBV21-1 CASSNPPRGRQTEAFF TGTGCCAGCAGCAATCCCCCCAGGGGGAGGCAGACTGAAGCTTTCTTT
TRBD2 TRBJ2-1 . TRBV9 CASSEGTSGAHNEQFF TGTGCCAGCAGCGAGGGCACTAGCGGGGCCCACAATGAGCAGTTCTTC
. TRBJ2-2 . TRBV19 CATRYGAGTGELFF TGTGCCACTCGCTACGGGGCGGGGACCGGGGAGCTGTTTTTT
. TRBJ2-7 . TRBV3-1 CASRESGLLGSYEQYF TGTGCCAGCAGAGAGTCGGGTCTCCTGGGCTCCTACGAGCAGTACTTC
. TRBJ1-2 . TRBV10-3 CAISDPGNLGGYTF TGTGCCATCAGTGACCCAGGGAACTTGGGTGGCTACACCTTC
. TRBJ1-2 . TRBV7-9 CASSRDIYGYTF TGTGCCAGCAGCAGGGACATCTATGGCTACACCTTC
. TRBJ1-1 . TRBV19 CASSQRTGHTEAFF TGTGCCAGTAGCCAAAGGACGGGGCACACTGAAGCTTTCTTT
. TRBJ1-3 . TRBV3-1 CASTTGTSGNTIYF TGTGCCAGCACAACAGGAACCTCTGGAAACACCATATATTTT
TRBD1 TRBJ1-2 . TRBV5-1 CASSPWSQGAPNGGYTF TGCGCCAGCAGCCCCTGGTCACAGGGGGCGCCTAATGGCGGCTACACCTTC
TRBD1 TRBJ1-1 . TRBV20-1 CSVIQGGTEAFF TGCAGTGTCATACAGGGGGGGACTGAAGCTTTCTTT
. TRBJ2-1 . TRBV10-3 CAISVESRQFF TGTGCCATCAGTGTGGAGTCCAGACAGTTCTTC
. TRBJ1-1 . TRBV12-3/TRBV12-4 CASLRGKTPNTEAFF TGTGCCAGCTTAAGAGGGAAGACCCCGAACACTGAAGCTTTCTTT
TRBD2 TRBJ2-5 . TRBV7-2 CASSGSGGKETQYF TGTGCCAGCAGCGGTAGCGGGGGTAAAGAGACCCAGTACTTC